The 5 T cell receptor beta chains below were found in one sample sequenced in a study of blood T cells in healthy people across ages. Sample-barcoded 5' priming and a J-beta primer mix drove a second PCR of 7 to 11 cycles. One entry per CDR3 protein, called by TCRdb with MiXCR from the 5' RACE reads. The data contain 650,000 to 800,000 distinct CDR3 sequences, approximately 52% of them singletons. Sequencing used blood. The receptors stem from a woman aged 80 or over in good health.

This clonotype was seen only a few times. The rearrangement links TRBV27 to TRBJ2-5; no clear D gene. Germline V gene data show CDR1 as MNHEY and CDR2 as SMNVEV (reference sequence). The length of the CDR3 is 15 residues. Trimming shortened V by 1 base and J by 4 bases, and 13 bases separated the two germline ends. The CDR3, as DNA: TGTGCCAGCAGTTTATTATGGGTGCCGGGAGAGACCCAGTACTTC. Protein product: CASSLLWVPGETQYF.

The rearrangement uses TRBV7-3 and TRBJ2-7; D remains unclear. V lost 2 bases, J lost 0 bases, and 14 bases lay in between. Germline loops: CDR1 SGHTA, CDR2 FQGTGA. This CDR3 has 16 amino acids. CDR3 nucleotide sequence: TGTGCCAGCAGCTTAGGGTCAAGCACCCTCTCCTACGAGCAGTACTTC. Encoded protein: CASSLGSSTLSYEQYF.

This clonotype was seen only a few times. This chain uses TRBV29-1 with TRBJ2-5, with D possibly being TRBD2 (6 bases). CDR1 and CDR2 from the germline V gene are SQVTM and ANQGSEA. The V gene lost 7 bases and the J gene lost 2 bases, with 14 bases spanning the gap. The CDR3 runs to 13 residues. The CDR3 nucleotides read TGCAGCGCTCTTAGGGACTTTCAAGAGACCCAGTACTTC. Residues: CSALRDFQETQYF.

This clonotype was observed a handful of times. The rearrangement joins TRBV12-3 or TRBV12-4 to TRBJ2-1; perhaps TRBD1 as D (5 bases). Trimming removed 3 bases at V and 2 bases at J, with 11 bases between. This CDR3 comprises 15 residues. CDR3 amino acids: CASSFDRLTYNEQFF. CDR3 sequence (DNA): TGTGCCAGCAGTTTTGACAGATTAACCTACAATGAGCAGTTCTTC.

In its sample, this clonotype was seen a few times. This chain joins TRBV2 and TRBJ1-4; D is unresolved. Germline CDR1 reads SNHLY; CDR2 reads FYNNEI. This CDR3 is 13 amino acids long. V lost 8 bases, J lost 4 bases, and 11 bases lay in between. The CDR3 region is CASRRWVNEKLFF. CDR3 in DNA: TGTGCCAGCCGACGTTGGGTTAATGAAAAACTGTTTTTT.